These 31 T cell receptor beta chains came from one sample sequenced in a study of T cells in Graves' hyperthyroidism and ophthalmopathy (dated by TCRdb to about 2019). The library was made by multiplex PCR. Sequencing instrument: Illumina HiSeq 2000. Amplification of TCR beta CDR3 regions was carried out from RNA transcripts. The TCR CDR3 was subjected to a first round of RT-PCR using the HTBI primer set and the Qiagen OneStep RT-PCR kit. TCRdb trimmed the raw reads at Q25, called clones with MiXCR and kept productive beta chains. One record per CDR3 amino acid sequence lists the most common genes and DNA. In this sample the table shows about 340,000 distinct CDR3 sequences, 21% of which occur a single time. About 50% of the sample goes to the ten largest clones. The sample consisted of blood. These receptor sequences come from a woman aged 45-65 years with Graves' hyperthyroidism.

There are many counts of this clonotype. The CDR3 bases are TGTGCCAGCAGTGAAATCCGCGGGAGTGGTATCTATGAGCAGTTCTTC. Protein: CASSEIRGSGIYEQFF. The chain employs TRBV2 and TRBJ2-1; TRBD2 aligns across 7 bases. The V segment lost 2 bases and the J segment 8 bases; nucleotides outside the gene matches: 12. The CDR3 consists of 16 residues. CDR1 SNHLY and CDR2 FYNNEI come from the germline V gene.

This rearrangement joins TRBV27 to TRBJ2-7; TRBD1 might be the D (6 bases). Germline V gene lookup returns CDR1 MNHEY and CDR2 SMNVEV (reference sequence). The CDR3 contains 15 residues. Trimming removed 0 bases from V and 5 bases from J, with 14 bases in between. The DNA of the CDR3 is TGTGCCAGCAGTTTATCGTACAGGGCCCTTAACGAGCAGTACTTC. Translated: CASSLSYRALNEQYF.

The V gene is TRBV2, the J gene TRBJ2-1; 8 bases fit TRBD1. Germline-derived CDR1 and CDR2 are SNHLY and FYNNEI. The CDR3 spans 14 residues. V trimming: 7 bases; J trimming: 15 bases; junction bases outside the gene matches: 17. CDR3 in DNA: TGTGCCAGCAACTCGGGACAGGATCTGATTCATCGGTTCTTC. Protein product: CASNSGQDLIHRFF.

Many counts were recorded for this clonotype. V usage is TRBV5-1 and J usage is TRBJ2-1, with 12 nucleotides matching TRBD2. The CDR3 runs to 15 residues. Germline V gene data show CDR1 as SGHRS and CDR2 as YFSETQ. V lost 0 bases to trimming and J lost 9 bases; unmatched junction nucleotides: 4. CDR3 nucleotide sequence: TGCGCCAGCAGCTTGGCTAGCGGGAGGGTCACTGAGCAGTTCTTC. Translating gives CASSLASGRVTEQFF.

The sample holds a few counts of this clonotype. The rearrangement links TRBV3-1 to TRBJ2-2; D is unclear. The CDR3 is 13 residues long. V was trimmed by 1 base and J by 7 bases, leaving 7 bases between them. Germline CDR1 reads LGHDT; CDR2 reads YNNKEL (reference sequence). The CDR3 here is CASSQATGGELFF. The CDR3, as DNA: TGTGCCAGCAGCCAAGCTACGGGCGGGGAGCTGTTTTTT.

The gene calls are TRBV18 and TRBJ2-1, with 10 bases lining up with TRBD2. Per germline, CDR1 KGHSH and CDR2 LQKENI. The CDR3 contains 18 residues. V dropped 1 base and J dropped 8; count of bases not matched to a gene: 14. In nucleotides, the CDR3 is TGTGCCAGCTCACCACGGTTAGTAGCGGGGGGTCCCCGGGATGAGCAGTTCTTC. Amino acid sequence: CASSPRLVAGGPRDEQFF.

This clonotype was seen ten or more times. This chain connects TRBV20-1 to TRBJ2-7, with D possibly TRBD1 on 6 matching bases. This CDR3 contains 13 residues. Germline assignment: CDR1 DFQATT and CDR2 SNEGSKA (reference sequence). Between the trimmed V and J ends, which lost 1 base and 3 bases, there was a span of 10 bases. The CDR3 reads CSARGQVGYEQYF. The CDR3 DNA reads TGCAGTGCTAGAGGACAGGTCGGCTACGAGCAGTACTTC.

Ten or more counts support this clonotype. The chain employs TRBV2 and TRBJ1-5; 9 bases match TRBD1. V trimming: 3 bases; J trimming: 7 bases; junction bases outside the gene matches: 10. CDR1 SNHLY and CDR2 FYNNEI come from the germline V gene. The CDR3 has 16 amino acids. The CDR3 DNA is TGTGCCAGCAGTGAGGGACAGGGTATCCTAACGCAGCCCCAGCATTTT. Its translation: CASSEGQGILTQPQHF.

The CDR3 is CASSYTGASTDTQYF. The CDR3 DNA reads as TGTGCCAGCAGTTACACAGGGGCTAGCACAGATACGCAGTATTTT. The chain links TRBV7-3 to TRBJ2-3; the match to TRBD1 covers 7 bases. The CDR3 consists of 15 residues. Germline V lookup: CDR1 SGHTA, CDR2 FQGTGA. V trimming: 6 bases; J trimming: 0 bases; junction bases outside the gene matches: 6.

This clonotype showed up just a few times. The chain employs TRBV18 and TRBJ2-5; D is unclear. Germline V lookup: CDR1 KGHSH, CDR2 LQKENI. The CDR3 consists of 12 residues. The V end was cut by 5 bases, the J end by 4 bases, with 8 bases between. The CDR3 is CASSSESETQYF. Written as DNA, the CDR3 is TGTGCCAGCTCATCAGAATCAGAGACCCAGTACTTC.

With regard to this clonotype: A single base separates this from a much larger clone, so it may be a read error. This chain links TRBV10-3 with TRBJ2-3, with 7 positions matching TRBD1. Per germline, CDR1 ENHRY and CDR2 SYGVKD. The CDR3 totals 18 residues. The V segment lost 7 bases and the J segment 1 base; nucleotides outside the gene matches: 17. CDR3 DNA sequence: TGTGCCATCACCGCGAAGGGCTACAGGGGCGCGGGCACAGATACGCAGTATTTT. This translates into CAITAKGYRGAGTDTQYF.

Only a few counts were recorded for this clonotype. The chain's CDR3 is CSARTGGNQPQHF. CDR3 in DNA: TGCAGTGCTAGGACAGGGGGCAATCAGCCCCAGCATTTT. The chain uses TRBV20-1 and TRBJ1-5, with 8 bases identical to TRBD1. The CDR3 extends over 13 amino acids. The ends lost 3 bases at V and 2 bases at J; junction bases unmatched: 0. The V gene's germline CDR1 is DFQATT and CDR2 SNEGSKA (reference sequence).

This sequence joins TRBV11-1 and TRBJ2-1; TRBD1 matches 9 bases. There are 13 residues in the CDR3. Germline-derived CDR1 and CDR2 are SGHAT and FQDESV (reference sequence). Unmatched junction bases numbered 2, after V lost 5 bases and J lost 6 bases. CDR3 sequence reads: CASSQDRGNEQFF. In nucleotides, the CDR3 is TGTGCCAGCAGCCAGGACAGGGGCAATGAGCAGTTCTTC.

V and J are TRBV7-9 and TRBJ1-1; D uncertain. CDR3 size: 12 residues. Per germline, CDR1 SEHNR and CDR2 FQNEAQ (reference sequence). The ends were cut back, 0 bases at V and 5 bases at J, with 4 bases in the middle. In nucleotides, the CDR3 is TGTGCCAGCAGCTTAGCGTTGACTGAAGCTTTCTTT. This sequence encodes CASSLALTEAFF.

The chain employs TRBV27 and TRBJ2-7; D is undetermined. This CDR3 spans 15 amino acids. The germline V gene has CDR1 MNHEY and CDR2 SMNVEV (reference sequence). Trimming stripped 6 bases from V and 2 bases from J, with 17 bases between. The CDR3 bases are TGTGCCAGCAGGCTGAATTCAGGTCCCCCCTACGAGCAGTACTTC. Protein sequence: CASRLNSGPPYEQYF.

In its sample, this clonotype was seen many times. This chain links TRBV12-3 or TRBV12-4 with TRBJ1-1; D is possibly TRBD1 (6 bases). Trimming removed 3 bases from V and 8 bases from J, with 10 bases in between. The CDR3 extends over 12 amino acids. The CDR3 coding sequence is TGTGCCAGCAGTTTGGGGGCGGGGGAAGCTTTCTTT. It is translated as CASSLGAGEAFF.

This clonotype was found many times. The chain joins TRBV3-1 to TRBJ2-2, with 12 bases matching TRBD2. The V and J ends lost 2 bases and 6 bases, in that order; junction bases with no gene match: 7. CDR1 and CDR2 (germline): LGHDT, YNNKEL (reference sequence). This CDR3 contains 17 residues. The CDR3 loop reads CASSQPPLAGGPGELFF. The CDR3 region has the DNA TGTGCCAGCAGCCAACCCCCCCTAGCGGGAGGGCCCGGGGAGCTGTTTTTT. Combining the CDR3 with reference TRBV3-1 and TRBJ2-2 gives the whole variable domain DTAVSQTPKYLVTQMGNDKSIKCEQNLGHDTMYWYKQDSKKFLKIMFSYNNKELIINETVPNRFSPKSPDKAHLNLHINSLELGDSAVYFCASSQPPLAGGPGELFFGEGSRLTVL.

This chain links TRBV24-1 with TRBJ2-1; 10 bases fit TRBD1. The J call may be mistaken, given a closer DNA end match to TRBJ2-7. Germline CDR1 and CDR2: KGHDR and SFDVKD. The CDR3 has 16 amino acids. The CDR3, as DNA: TGTGCCACCAGTGACAGGGGACAGGGGAACTACAATGAGCAGTACTTC. This encodes CATSDRGQGNYNEQYF.

The table lists this clonotype with a few counts. The CDR3 reads CASSPGTGIEQYF. For the CDR3, the DNA is TGTGCCAGCAGTCCCGGGACAGGGATCGAGCAGTACTTC. The rearrangement links TRBV7-9 to TRBJ2-7; 9 bases are a match to TRBD1. From germline, CDR1 is SEHNR and CDR2 FQNEAQ (reference sequence). CDR3 size: 13 residues. The V and J ends lost 6 bases and 6 bases, in that order; junction bases with no gene match: 6.

This clonotype was detected ten times or more. The chain joins TRBV20-1 to TRBJ2-5; TRBD2 agrees at 9 bases. V dropped 0 bases and J dropped 2; count of bases not matched to a gene: 13. The length of the CDR3 is 18 residues. Germline loops: CDR1 DFQATT, CDR2 SNEGSKA (reference sequence). The CDR3 loop reads CSARDASWRGLAQETQYF. The CDR3 nucleotides read TGCAGTGCTAGAGATGCTAGTTGGAGGGGACTAGCTCAAGAGACCCAGTACTTC.

This clonotype has ten or more counts. J is TRBJ2-5 and V is TRBV30; D possibly uses TRBD1 or TRBD2 (8 bases each). The CDR3 runs 19 residues. CDR1 and CDR2 from the germline V gene are GTSNPN and SVGIG (reference sequence). Trimming took 1 base from V and 5 from J, leaving 29 bases between them. CDR3 amino acids: CAWSDSWTGRAGDWETQYF. DNA for the CDR3: TGTGCCTGGAGTGACAGCTGGACAGGGAGAGCGGGGGACTGGGAGACCCAGTACTTC. The full variable domain, completed using reference TRBV30 and TRBJ2-5, is SQTIHQWPATLVQPVGSPLSLECTVEGTSNPNLYWYRQAAGRGLQLLFYSVGIGQISSEVPQNLSASRPQDRQFILSSKKLLLSDSGFYLCAWSDSWTGRAGDWETQYFGPGTRLLVL.

The chain couples TRBV5-1 to TRBJ2-5, with D tentatively TRBD1 or TRBD2 (5 bases each). This CDR3 region has 15 residues. Per the germline V gene, CDR1 is SGHRS and CDR2 is YFSETQ. The ends were cut back, 1 base at V and 2 bases at J, with 12 bases in the middle. CDR3: CASSLNGGAQETQYF. In nucleotides, the CDR3 is TGCGCCAGCAGCTTGAATGGGGGAGCTCAAGAGACCCAGTACTTC. The variable domain in full, completed from reference TRBV5-1 and TRBJ2-5, reads KAGVTQTPRYLIKTRGQQVTLSCSPISGHRSVSWYQQTPGQGLQFLFEYFSETQRNKGNFPGRFSGRQFSNSRSEMNVSTLELGDSALYLCASSLNGGAQETQYFGPGTRLLVL.

The chain employs TRBV28 and TRBJ2-3; D may correspond to TRBD1 or TRBD2 (7 bases each). The CDR3 extends over 15 amino acids. The V end lost 3 bases, the J end lost 5 bases, and 15 bases lay between the germline ends. Germline CDR1 and CDR2: MDHEN and SYDVKM. DNA for the CDR3: TGTGCCAGCAGTTTGTTCAGGGGGAGGGTAGATACGCAGTATTTT. Translation gives CASSLFRGRVDTQYF.

CDR3 nucleotides: TGTGCCAGCAGTTTTACCGCAGACTACGAGCAGTACTTC. This codes for CASSFTADYEQYF. The chain couples TRBV27 to TRBJ2-7, with D hard to call. Germline V gives CDR1 MNHEY, CDR2 SMNVEV (reference sequence). V was trimmed by 3 bases and J by 3 bases, leaving 9 bases between them. The CDR3 covers 13 residues.

This clonotype was detected many times. This rearrangement joins TRBV9 to TRBJ2-3, with TRBD2 matching over 11 bases. This CDR3 comprises 19 residues. Germline CDR1 reads SGDLS; CDR2 reads YYNGEE. V shed 4 bases, J shed 2 bases, and the junction held 15 bases outside the gene matches. CDR3 protein: CASSLRKRLAGPHTDTQYF. In DNA, the CDR3 is TGTGCCAGCAGCCTTCGAAAAAGACTAGCGGGACCTCACACAGATACGCAGTATTTT.

This clonotype was seen more than once but under ten times. The chain recombines TRBV28 with TRBJ2-7; tentatively, D is TRBD1 or TRBD2 (5 bases each). Trimming left V 7 bases short and J 7 bases short, with 11 bases between. Germline values: CDR1 MDHEN, CDR2 SYDVKM. The CDR3 sequence is 11 residues long. The CDR3 sequence is CASKGSREQYF. The CDR3 nucleotides read TGTGCCAGCAAGGGGAGCCGGGAGCAGTACTTC. Full variable domain (missing parts from reference TRBV28 and TRBJ2-7): DVKVTQSSRYLVKRTGEKVFLECVQDMDHENMFWYRQDPGLGLRLIYFSYDVKMKEKGDIPEGYSVSREKKERFSLILESASTNQTSMYLCASKGSREQYFGPGTRLTVT.

This clonotype has just a few counts. The gene calls are TRBV18 and TRBJ2-5, with TRBD2 matching over 12 bases. The CDR3 is 16 amino acids. Germline assignment: CDR1 KGHSH and CDR2 LQKENI. V lost 2 bases to trimming and J lost 5 bases; unmatched junction nucleotides: 6. CDR3 sequence reads: CASSPSITSGRETQYF. The CDR3 nucleotides are TGTGCCAGCTCACCAAGTATTACTAGCGGGAGGGAGACCCAGTACTTC.

This clonotype was counted many times. This sequence joins TRBV30 and TRBJ2-1; possible D gene TRBD2, 5 bases. The CDR3 is 13 amino acids. The germline gives CDR1 GTSNPN, CDR2 SVGIG (reference sequence). Between the trimmed V and J ends, which lost 4 bases and 4 bases, there was a span of 11 bases. The chain's CDR3 is CAWNKDSYNEQFF. The CDR3 nucleotides are TGTGCCTGGAACAAGGACTCGTACAATGAGCAGTTCTTC.

The gene calls are TRBV9 and TRBJ1-6, with D possibly matching TRBD1 (6 bases). The CDR3 runs 15 residues. V was clipped by 1 base and J by 6 bases, with 11 bases between them. CDR1 SGDLS and CDR2 YYNGEE come from the germline V gene. Written as DNA, the CDR3 is TGTGCCAGCAGCGTATCGGGACAACCTAATTCACCCCTCCACTTT. Its translation: CASSVSGQPNSPLHF.

The CDR3 spells CASSTGVRETQYF. CDR3 coding DNA: TGCGCCAGCAGCACCGGGGTCCGGGAGACCCAGTACTTC. The chain couples TRBV5-1 to TRBJ2-5; possibly TRBD2 for D (5 bases). CDR1 is SGHRS, CDR2 YFSETQ, per germline. Deletions cut 4 bases from V and 5 bases from J, with 12 bases between. The CDR3 runs 13 residues.

The rearrangement links TRBV2 to TRBJ2-7; 8 bases agree with TRBD1. The CDR3 covers 14 residues. CDR1 and CDR2 (germline): SNHLY, FYNNEI. V was pared by 5 bases and J by 7 bases, with 10 bases of the junction left unmatched. The CDR3 loop is CASSRTGTVSEQYF. The CDR3 DNA is TGTGCCAGCAGTCGGACAGGGACGGTCTCAGAGCAGTACTTC.